Listed here are 21 T cell receptor beta chains from one sample, sequenced in a study of blood T cell repertoires in COVID-19. The repertoire was sequenced with immunoSEQ multiplex PCR; TCRdb's copy has only in-frame clones and lacks some. The sample consists of approximately 100,000 clones, 70% to 80% of them appearing once. The specimen sequenced was peripheral blood. These receptors were collected from a human donor with acute or convalescent COVID-19. The donor label of this sample is uncertain.

The gene calls are TRBV29-1 and TRBJ2-2; D possibly corresponds to TRBD1 (5 bases). The ends were cut back, 6 bases at V and 5 bases at J, with 10 bases in the middle. This CDR3 has 12 residues. CDR1 is SQVTM and CDR2 is ANQGSEA in the germline V gene. Here the CDR3 reads CSVDSVTGELFF. The CDR3 DNA reads as TGCAGCGTCGACAGTGTGACCGGGGAGCTGTTTTTT.

J is TRBJ2-1 and V is TRBV29-1; the D gene is possibly TRBD2 (6 bases). There are 12 residues in the CDR3. Germline V gene lookup returns CDR1 SQVTM and CDR2 ANQGSEA. V was clipped by 2 bases and J by 9 bases, with 11 bases between them. This chain's CDR3 is CSVEFGRGEQFF. As DNA, the CDR3 is TGCAGCGTTGAATTCGGGCGGGGTGAGCAGTTCTTC.

V is TRBV20-1 and J is TRBJ2-5, with 9 bases matching TRBD2. Trimming cost V 5 bases and J 1 base; bases outside gene matches: 8. There are 15 residues in the CDR3. From germline, CDR1 is DFQATT and CDR2 SNEGSKA (reference sequence). The DNA for the CDR3 is TGCAGTGCTCGTGATAGCGGGGGAGTCCAAGAGACCCAGTACTTC. Translated, it gives CSARDSGGVQETQYF.

The chain combines TRBV18 with TRBJ1-1, with D maybe TRBD1 (5 bases). Looked up from germline, CDR1 is KGHSH and CDR2 is LQKENI. The length of the CDR3 is 11 residues. Trimming stripped 8 bases from V and 5 bases from J, with 9 bases between. The CDR3 sequence is CASAGLTEAFF. In DNA form, the CDR3 reads TGTGCCAGCGCAGGGTTGACTGAAGCTTTCTTT.

This clone was counted between two and nine times. This chain uses TRBV27 with TRBJ1-5; D perhaps matches TRBD1 (5 bases). CDR1 MNHEY and CDR2 SMNVEV come from the germline V gene (reference sequence). The CDR3 covers 16 residues. Trimming took off 1 base at V and 6 bases at J, with 16 bases between the two ends. The CDR3 is CASSLFGQGGRQPQHF. The DNA for the CDR3 is TGTGCCAGCAGTTTATTCGGCCAGGGAGGGCGTCAGCCCCAGCATTTT.

J is TRBJ2-1 and V is TRBV5-1; 13 nucleotides match TRBD2. Looked up from germline, CDR1 is SGHRS and CDR2 is YFSETQ. After removal of 0 bases from V and 9 bases from J, the junction contained 3 bases not matched to a gene. The CDR3 is 15 amino acids. CDR3 coding DNA: TGCGCCAGCAGCTTGGGACTAGCGGGGGGTGTTGAGCAGTTCTTC. Translated, it gives CASSLGLAGGVEQFF.

The chain uses TRBV9 and TRBJ1-3; D ambiguous. Deletions cut 4 bases from V and 5 bases from J, with 16 bases between. CDR1 is SGDLS, CDR2 YYNGEE, per germline. The CDR3 is made up of 15 amino acids. CDR3 sequence (DNA): TGTGCCAGCAGCCCTCTTTCCGGTCTGAGAAACACCATATATTTT. It yields the protein CASSPLSGLRNTIYF. The full variable domain, its missing parts supplied by reference TRBV9 and TRBJ1-3, is DSGVTQTPKHLITATGQRVTLRCSPRSGDLSVYWYQQSLDQGLQFLIQYYNGEERAKGNILERFSAQQFPDLHSELNLSSLELGDSALYFCASSPLSGLRNTIYFGEGSWLTVV.

The chain links TRBV6-5 to TRBJ1-6; D not certain. V lost 6 bases, J lost 1 base, and 10 bases lay in between. The CDR3 is made up of 15 amino acids. The germline CDR1 and CDR2 sequences are MNHEY and SVGAGI. CDR3 sequence: CASRSLESYNSPLHF. The CDR3 DNA reads as TGTGCCAGCAGGAGCTTAGAGTCCTATAATTCACCCCTCCACTTT.

This clone was counted only a few times. V usage is TRBV5-1 and J usage is TRBJ1-1; D unresolved. CDR1 is SGHRS, CDR2 YFSETQ, per germline. The CDR3 runs 15 residues. Trimming left V 0 bases short and J 5 bases short, with 14 bases between. CDR3 amino acids: CASSLGAQPQTEAFF. CDR3 DNA: TGCGCCAGCAGCTTGGGGGCGCAACCCCAGACTGAAGCTTTCTTT. The complete variable domain, with remaining parts taken from reference TRBV5-1 and TRBJ1-1, reads KAGVTQTPRYLIKTRGQQVTLSCSPISGHRSVSWYQQTPGQGLQFLFEYFSETQRNKGNFPGRFSGRQFSNSRSEMNVSTLELGDSALYLCASSLGAQPQTEAFFGQGTRLTVV.

The rearrangement uses TRBV28 and TRBJ1-6, with TRBD1 as a possible D gene (5 bases). The V and J ends lost 5 bases and 5 bases respectively, with 22 bases between them. Germline CDR1 and CDR2: MDHEN and SYDVKM. The CDR3 contains 18 residues. The CDR3 loop reads CASSPSAGHARNNSPLHF. DNA of the CDR3: TGTGCCAGCAGTCCCTCCGCAGGACACGCTAGAAATAATTCACCCCTCCACTTT.

The rearrangement joins TRBV4-1 to TRBJ2-5, with a weak D call TRBD2 (5 bases). The CDR3 sequence is 16 residues long. Deletions cut 0 bases from V and 5 bases from J, with 16 bases between. Germline V gene lookup returns CDR1 MGHRA and CDR2 YSYEKL. In nucleotides, the CDR3 is TGCGCCAGCAGCCAAGAACCCGGCTTGCGGGCGGAGACCCAGTACTTC. Protein product: CASSQEPGLRAETQYF.

This clone was observed a few times. This chain uses TRBV19 with TRBJ1-1; 7 bases match TRBD1. Germline V gives CDR1 LNHDA, CDR2 SQIVND (reference sequence). The V segment lost 3 bases and the J segment 0 bases; nucleotides outside the gene matches: 7. The CDR3 has 16 amino acids. The CDR3 coding sequence is TGTGCCAGTAGTATGGGCAGGGGGGTTATGAACACTGAAGCTTTCTTT. It is translated as CASSMGRGVMNTEAFF.

This clone appeared a single time. This chain links TRBV6-6 with TRBJ2-3; 7 nucleotides align to TRBD2. This CDR3 is 16 amino acids long. Germline trimming cut 0 bases from V and 2 bases from J; bases unmatched to any gene: 5. CDR1 and CDR2 (germline): MNHNY, SVGAGI (reference sequence). Written as DNA, the CDR3 is TGTGCCAGCAGTTACTCGTGGCGGGGGTCCACAGATACGCAGTATTTT. This sequence encodes CASSYSWRGSTDTQYF.

The chain joins TRBV7-2 to TRBJ1-1; the D gene is possibly TRBD1 (5 bases). CDR1 and CDR2 (germline): SGHTA, FQGNSA. The CDR3 runs to 15 residues. Trimming left V 5 bases short and J 0 bases short, with 13 bases between. CDR3 nucleotides: TGTGCCAGCAGCCCCTCTGGGGGGATGAACACTGAAGCTTTCTTT. Translating gives CASSPSGGMNTEAFF.

This clone was detected a few times. The chain links TRBV6-5 to TRBJ1-6; D remains ambiguous. The germline gives CDR1 MNHEY, CDR2 SVGAGI. With 0 bases removed from V and 8 bases from J, the gap between germline ends came to 11 bases. The CDR3 is 15 amino acids. The CDR3 spells CASSYSRYSYSPLHF. CDR3 DNA sequence: TGTGCCAGCAGTTACTCCCGTTACAGCTATTCACCCCTCCACTTT.

The CDR3 DNA reads as TGTGCCTGGAGTGTCACCCGGACTAGCGGGGGGGCCCAAGGGCAGTATTTT. Translation: CAWSVTRTSGGAQGQYF. The V call is TRBV30, the J call TRBJ2-3; 15 bases map to TRBD2. This CDR3 spans 17 amino acids. The V gene's germline CDR1 is GTSNPN and CDR2 SVGIG (reference sequence). The junction had 12 bases not matched to a gene; V was cut back by 0 bases and J by 11 bases.

The chain carries TRBV30 and TRBJ2-1; no reliable D call. V lost 1 base and J lost 0, with 4 bases in between. The germline gives CDR1 GTSNPN, CDR2 SVGIG (reference sequence). CDR3 size: 13 residues. The CDR3, as DNA: TGTGCCTGGAGTGCCCTCTCCTACAATGAGCAGTTCTTC. It specifies CAWSALSYNEQFF.

V is TRBV7-3 and J is TRBJ2-5; D perhaps matches TRBD1 (6 bases). Germline-derived CDR1 and CDR2 are SGHTA and FQGTGA. CDR3 length: 15 amino acids. V was trimmed by 1 base and J by 4 bases, leaving 13 bases between them. The CDR3 loop is CASSLSGGLAETQYF. CDR3 nucleotides: TGTGCCAGCAGCTTAAGTGGGGGCTTGGCAGAGACCCAGTACTTC.

This sequence joins TRBV20-1 and TRBJ2-4; weak D call: TRBD1 (5 bases). Trimming shortened V by 6 bases and J by 8 bases, and 11 bases separated the two germline ends. This CDR3 has 11 amino acids. The germline V gene has CDR1 DFQATT and CDR2 SNEGSKA (reference sequence). The CDR3, as DNA: TGCAGTGCGAAACAAGGGGACATTCAGTACTTC. This sequence encodes CSAKQGDIQYF.

The CDR3 DNA follows: TGTGCCAGCTCACCAATGGGACAGGGCTGGGATGAGCAGTTCTTC. Its protein product is CASSPMGQGWDEQFF. V and J are TRBV18 and TRBJ2-1, with TRBD1 identical over 9 bases. Germline trimming cut 2 bases from V and 8 bases from J; bases unmatched to any gene: 7. CDR1 is KGHSH, CDR2 LQKENI, per germline. This CDR3 contains 15 residues.

V usage is TRBV7-9 and J usage is TRBJ2-5; 9 bases match TRBD1. CDR1 and CDR2 from the germline V gene are SEHNR and FQNEAQ (reference sequence). CDR3 size: 14 residues. V was clipped by 5 bases and J by 2 bases; unmatched bases: 3. The CDR3: CASSIGTGQETQYF. Written as DNA, the CDR3 is TGTGCCAGCAGCATAGGGACAGGGCAAGAGACCCAGTACTTC.